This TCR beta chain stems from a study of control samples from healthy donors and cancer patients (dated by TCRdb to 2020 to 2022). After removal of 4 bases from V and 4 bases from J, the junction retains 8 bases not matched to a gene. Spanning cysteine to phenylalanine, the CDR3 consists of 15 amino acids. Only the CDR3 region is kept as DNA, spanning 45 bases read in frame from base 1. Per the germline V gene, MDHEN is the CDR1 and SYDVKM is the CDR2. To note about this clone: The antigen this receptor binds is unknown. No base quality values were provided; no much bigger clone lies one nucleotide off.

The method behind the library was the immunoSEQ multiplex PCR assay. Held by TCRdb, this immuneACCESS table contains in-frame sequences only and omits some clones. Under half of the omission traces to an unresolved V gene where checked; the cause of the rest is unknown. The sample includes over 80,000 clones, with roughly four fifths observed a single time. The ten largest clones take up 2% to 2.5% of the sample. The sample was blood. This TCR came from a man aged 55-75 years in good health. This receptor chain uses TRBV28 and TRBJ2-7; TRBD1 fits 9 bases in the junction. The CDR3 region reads CASSSFGTGKYEQYF. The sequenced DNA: TGTGCCAGCAGTTCCTTCGGGACAGGGAAATACGAGCAGTACTTC.